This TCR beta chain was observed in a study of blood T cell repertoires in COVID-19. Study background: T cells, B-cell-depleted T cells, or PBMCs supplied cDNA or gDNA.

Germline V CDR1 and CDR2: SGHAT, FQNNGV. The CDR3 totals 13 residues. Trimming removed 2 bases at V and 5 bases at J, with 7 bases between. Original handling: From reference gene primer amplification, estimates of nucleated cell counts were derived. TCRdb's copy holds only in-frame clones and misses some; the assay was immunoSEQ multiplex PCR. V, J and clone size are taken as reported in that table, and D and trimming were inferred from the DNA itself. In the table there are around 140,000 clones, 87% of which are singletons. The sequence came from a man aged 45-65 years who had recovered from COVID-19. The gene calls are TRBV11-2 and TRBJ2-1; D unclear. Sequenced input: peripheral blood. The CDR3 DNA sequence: TGTGCCAGCAGCTTACCGGTTCACAATGAGCAGTTCTTC. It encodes CASSLPVHNEQFF.